The rows below give T cell receptor beta chains drawn from one sample of a study of CD8 T cells in ankylosing spondylitis. Via MiXCR, TCRdb re-called the 5' RACE reads, giving one row per CDR3 protein. The sample has about 330,000 distinct CDR3 sequences, less than 10% seen once. Sequencing was done on a sample of blood, either unsorted or a sorted T cell fraction (not recorded which). The receptors were gathered from a male donor with ankylosing spondylitis. CDR3s include the opening cysteine and the closing phenylalanine or tryptophan. A D gene is named only where the DNA matches it firmly. The size field is filled for only some rows; it gives once, few, many or a size class.

d_call,v_call,j_call,clone_size,cdr3_length,cdr3_aa,cdr3_nt
TRBD1,TRBV2,TRBJ1-2,-,12,CASSRDRGGYTF,TGTGCCAGCAGCAGGGACAGGGGAGGCTACACCTTC
-,TRBV5-6,TRBJ2-3,many,17,CASSPNLGATSTDTQYF,TGTGCCAGCAGCCCCAACTTGGGGGCCACTAGCACAGATACGCAGTATTTT
-,TRBV12-3/TRBV12-4,TRBJ2-7,-,15,CASSPNGQGGHEQYF,TGTGCCAGCAGCCCTAACGGGCAGGGAGGCCACGAGCAGTACTTC
-,TRBV28,TRBJ2-3,-,15,CASSSYRDSTDTQYF,TGTGCCAGCAGTTCCTACAGGGATAGCACAGATACGCAGTATTTT
-,TRBV5-1,TRBJ1-2,few,14,CASSRTVGDYGYTF,TGCGCCAGCAGCAGGACGGTTGGTGACTATGGCTACACCTTC
-,TRBV2,TRBJ2-1,few,15,CASVPSRSSYNEQFF,TGTGCCAGCGTCCCTTCCAGAAGCTCCTACAATGAGCAGTTCTTC
-,TRBV7-2,TRBJ2-5,many,14,CASSLDWGQETQYF,TGTGCCAGCAGCTTAGATTGGGGCCAAGAGACCCAGTACTTC
TRBD2,TRBV29-1,TRBJ2-1,-,16,CSVWTSGRAKYNEQFF,TGCAGCGTCTGGACTAGCGGGAGGGCCAAGTACAATGAGCAGTTCTTC
TRBD2,TRBV12-3/TRBV12-4,TRBJ2-7,few,14,CASSLGVAGGEQYF,TGTGCCAGCAGTTTAGGAGTGGCGGGAGGCGAGCAGTACTTC
-,TRBV10-3,TRBJ1-1,-,12,CAIRTGNTEAFF,TGTGCCATCAGGACAGGGAACACTGAAGCTTTCTTT
TRBD1,TRBV11-2,TRBJ2-7,-,16,CASSLWGDRGSYEQYF,TGTGCCAGCAGCCTGTGGGGGGACAGGGGATCCTACGAGCAGTACTTC
-,TRBV29-1,TRBJ2-3,few,13,CSVVPRGRDTQYF,TGCAGCGTTGTCCCACGGGGGAGAGATACGCAGTATTTT
TRBD2,TRBV7-2,TRBJ2-1,many,15,CASSLGTSGGNEQFF,TGTGCCAGCAGCCTCGGGACTAGCGGGGGAAATGAGCAGTTCTTC
TRBD2,TRBV7-3,TRBJ2-1,few,16,CASSTSGTSGSYEQFF,TGTGCCAGCAGTACATCCGGGACTAGCGGGAGCTATGAGCAGTTCTTC
-,TRBV7-9,TRBJ1-1,few,13,CATLQGPDTEAFF,TGTGCCACCCTTCAGGGGCCTGACACTGAAGCTTTCTTT
-,TRBV19,TRBJ2-4,few,17,CASSIPWTDLAKNIQYF,TGTGCCAGTAGTATACCTTGGACCGATCTAGCCAAAAACATTCAGTACTTC
-,TRBV27,TRBJ1-5,few,15,CASSFDRRSNQPQHF,TGTGCCAGCAGTTTCGACAGGCGAAGCAATCAGCCCCAGCATTTT
TRBD1,TRBV10-2,TRBJ2-3,few,17,CASRRDSFSGSTDTQYF,TGCGCCAGCAGACGGGACAGTTTCAGCGGATCTACAGATACGCAGTATTTT
TRBD1,TRBV28,TRBJ2-4,-,16,CASSLSQGVAKNIQYF,TGTGCCAGCAGTTTGTCACAGGGGGTAGCCAAAAACATTCAGTACTTC
TRBD1,TRBV12-3/TRBV12-4,TRBJ2-1,few,16,CASSRTQGAVWGEQFF,TGTGCCAGCAGTCGGACCCAGGGGGCGGTTTGGGGTGAGCAGTTCTTC
TRBD1,TRBV11-2,TRBJ2-3,many,18,CASSSPLTGVPRTDTQYF,TGTGCCAGCAGCTCCCCCTTGACAGGGGTTCCCCGCACAGATACGCAGTATTTT
TRBD2,TRBV11-2,TRBJ2-5,-,14,CASSPGREGRTQYF,TGTGCCAGCAGCCCAGGGCGGGAGGGGAGGACCCAGTACTTC
-,TRBV5-1,TRBJ2-5,-,14,CASSPSTQGETQYF,TGCGCCAGCAGCCCATCCACACAGGGAGAGACCCAGTACTTC
-,TRBV10-3,TRBJ2-1,-,15,CAISELSGPYNEQFF,TGTGCCATCAGTGAGCTGTCAGGGCCATACAATGAGCAGTTCTTC
-,TRBV6-5,TRBJ2-2,many,14,CASSSGTITGELFF,TGTGCCAGCAGTTCCGGGACCATAACCGGGGAGCTGTTTTTT
-,TRBV19,TRBJ2-3,-,14,CASSIQLSTDTQYF,TGTGCCAGTAGTATCCAGTTATCCACAGATACGCAGTATTTT
TRBD1,TRBV15,TRBJ2-2,many,15,CATSTRDRGRGELFF,TGTGCCACCAGCACCCGCGACAGGGGGCGAGGGGAGCTGTTTTTT
-,TRBV28,TRBJ1-2,few,15,CASRLASDRNYGYTF,TGTGCCAGCCGGCTAGCATCGGACCGAAACTATGGCTACACCTTC
-,TRBV14,TRBJ1-1,few,15,CASSRGAGSNTEAFF,TGTGCCAGCAGCCGAGGCGCAGGAAGCAACACTGAAGCTTTCTTT
-,TRBV7-9,TRBJ2-2,few,17,CATLWGKARTNTGELFF,TGTGCCACCCTCTGGGGCAAAGCCAGGACGAACACCGGGGAGCTGTTTTTT
TRBD1,TRBV5-1,TRBJ1-1,-,15,CASSWTGGTNTEAFF,TGCGCCAGCAGCTGGACAGGGGGAACGAACACTGAAGCTTTCTTT
TRBD1,TRBV5-1,TRBJ1-1,-,14,CASRIYQGDTEAFF,TGCGCCAGCAGGATTTATCAGGGGGACACTGAAGCTTTCTTT
TRBD1,TRBV28,TRBJ2-3,-,18,CASSSHLGQAQSTDTQYF,TGTGCCAGCAGTTCCCATCTAGGACAGGCGCAAAGCACAGATACGCAGTATTTT
TRBD1,TRBV7-2,TRBJ1-5,-,15,CASSLQSGGGQPQHF,TGTGCCAGCAGTTTGCAATCAGGGGGCGGCCAGCCCCAGCATTTT
-,TRBV5-1,TRBJ2-7,many,14,CASSLGRSSYEQYF,TGCGCCAGCAGCCTCGGACGTAGCTCCTACGAGCAGTACTTC
TRBD1,TRBV7-9,TRBJ1-1,many,16,CASSLGTGGFGAEAFF,TGTGCCAGCAGCCTAGGGACAGGGGGATTTGGGGCTGAAGCTTTCTTT
TRBD2,TRBV14,TRBJ2-1,few,15,CASSQAAGVYNEQFF,TGTGCCAGCAGCCAAGCAGCGGGAGTTTACAATGAGCAGTTCTTC
TRBD2,TRBV9,TRBJ2-7,many,16,CASSPTLSGSHGEQYF,TGTGCCAGCAGCCCCACCCTTAGCGGGAGCCACGGTGAGCAGTACTTC
-,TRBV30,TRBJ1-1,-,13,CAWKEGRNTEAFF,TGTGCCTGGAAGGAGGGACGGAACACTGAAGCTTTCTTT
TRBD1,TRBV5-1,TRBJ2-7,many,15,CASSLEPTGIYEQYF,TGCGCCAGCAGCTTGGAACCGACAGGGATCTACGAGCAGTACTTC
-,TRBV19,TRBJ2-1,-,17,CASNPGSRDTDYNEQFF,TGTGCCAGTAATCCGGGCAGTCGGGACACCGACTACAATGAGCAGTTCTTC
-,TRBV19,TRBJ1-1,few,14,CASTSGQSNTEAFF,TGTGCCAGTACCTCAGGGCAGTCGAACACTGAAGCTTTCTTT